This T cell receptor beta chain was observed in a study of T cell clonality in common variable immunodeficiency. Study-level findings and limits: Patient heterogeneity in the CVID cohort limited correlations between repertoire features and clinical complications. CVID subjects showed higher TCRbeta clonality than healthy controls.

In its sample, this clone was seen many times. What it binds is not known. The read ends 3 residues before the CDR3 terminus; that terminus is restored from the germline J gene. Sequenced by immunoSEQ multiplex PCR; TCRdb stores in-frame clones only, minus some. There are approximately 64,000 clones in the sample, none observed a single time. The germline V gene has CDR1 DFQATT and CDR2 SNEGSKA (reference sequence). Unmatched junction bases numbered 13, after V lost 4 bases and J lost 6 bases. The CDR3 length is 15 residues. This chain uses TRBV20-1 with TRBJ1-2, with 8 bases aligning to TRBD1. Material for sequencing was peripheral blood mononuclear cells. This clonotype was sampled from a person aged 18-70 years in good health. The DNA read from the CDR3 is TGCAGTGCTAAACAAAACGGCAGGGGGCTTGATGGC. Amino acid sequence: CSAKQNGRGLDG. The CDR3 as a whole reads CSAKQNGRGLDGYTF.